The source of this T cell receptor (beta chain) is a study of Ad26.COV2.S vaccination and SARS-CoV-2 variants. Turning to the study itself: Donor was assigned to the Ad26.COV2.S arm of trial COV1001. Intramuscularly, Ad26.COV2.S was given either once or twice, 56 days apart.

TCRdb's copy holds only in-frame clones and misses some; the assay was immunoSEQ multiplex PCR. This table holds just over 350,000 clones, more than 75% found once. The CDR3 covers 14 residues. Germline V gene sequence: CDR1 MNHEY, CDR2 SVGAGI. V gave up 3 bases and J gave up 0 bases, with 7 bases separating them. Treatment in this sample: over 15 received Ad26.COV2.S at low or high dose, single or two shots; about 5 received placebo; per-sample allocation not given. Material that was analyzed had been drawn on day 63 after the first vaccine or placebo injection. Boston supplied an adult donor aged 18-55 years. The vaccine antigen was prefusion-stabilized Wuhan SARS-CoV-2 spike. Details on this clone: The same CDR3 also results from other DNA sequences found in this sample.

Material: peripheral blood, obtained in a trial of Ad26.COV2.S vaccine versus placebo. The J gene is TRBJ2-3, the V gene TRBV6-5, with D possibly matching TRBD2 (6 bases). The sequence was obtained from a person aged 18 to 59 who received the Ad26.COV2.S COVID-19 vaccine or a placebo. This CDR3 is CASSYSGSTDTQYF. CDR3 coding DNA: TGTGCCAGCAGTTATAGCGGTAGCACAGATACGCAGTATTTT.